The rows below give T cell receptor beta chains drawn from one sample of a study of blood T cell repertoires in COVID-19. Repertoires were generated with immunoSEQ multiplex PCR, while TCRdb's copy carries only in-frame clones and drops some. The repertoire consists of around 470,000 clones, with 90% occurring once and the leading ten covering 0.6% to 0.7%. The specimen was PBMCs or T cells enriched from blood (not recorded which). These receptors came from a man younger than 30 who had recovered from COVID-19. Each CDR3 is given without its conserved first and last residue. The D gene is left open where the match is weak.

len,d_gene,j_gene,v_gene,CDR3aa
11,NA,TRBJ1-5,TRBV6-5,ASSVNGDQPQH
13,NA,TRBJ1-2,TRBV21-1,ASSKNDRWYYGYT
14,NA,TRBJ1-2,TRBV6-1,ASSAAHPLYAAGYT
11,NA,TRBJ1-2,TRBV25-1,ASSGPGGYGYT
12,TRBD2,TRBJ2-5,TRBV19,ASSYRGGQETQY
12,NA,TRBJ2-3,TRBV29-1,SASFRAAGGTQY
13,TRBD1,TRBJ1-5,TRBV2,ASRMTGAIEQPQH
11,TRBD1,TRBJ1-5,TRBV19,ASSGTGDQPQH
12,NA,TRBJ1-5,TRBV29-1,SVTKQGSNQPQH
14,TRBD1,TRBJ1-6,TRBV19,ASSIGRQGGNSPLH
13,NA,TRBJ1-1,TRBV5-6,ASSPVAGGHTEAF
12,TRBD1,TRBJ1-5,TRBV19,ASSKGQHNQPQH
13,TRBD1,TRBJ1-5,TRBV9,ASSLGQNSNQPQH
14,NA,TRBJ2-1,TRBV10-3,AISDAGRSSYNEQF